The source of this TCR beta chain is a study of cytomegalovirus exposure and HLA in healthy donors listed by TCRdb under 2017. Turning to the overall study: An earlier analysis of approximately 590 of the donors reported 250 to 350 Gb of sequence data and around 120 million unique TCR beta sequences from 150 million to 200 million T cells. Of the roughly 400 genotyped donors, about 84% fell in the genetic ancestry cluster associated with self-reported Caucasian donors. Typing coverage varied by locus: roughly 629-640 donors for A, B, C, DRB1 and DQB1; approximately 500 for DQA1; more than 600 for DPA1; 400 to 480 for DPB1. The study aimed to test whether cataloging public T cell receptors could reveal signatures of past pathogen exposure. Four or five DR-DQ haplotypes were treated as single units for association and clustering because of strong linkage in the cohort. A later genetic analysis used genome-wide SNP genotypes for about 60% of the roughly 700 donors, treating that subset as a discovery cohort. A separate validation cohort of some 130 different subjects was used in addition to the roughly 720-subject first cohort. The study profiled the T cell repertoires of 550 to 700 subjects by immunosequencing and related them to cytomegalovirus serostatus. Class I and class II HLA loci were covered by the typing at four-digit resolution. To study patterns of TCR occurrence, a later analysis re-analyzed previously published TCR beta repertoires from several hundred donors and added high-resolution HLA genotyping. An early release that covered about 600 HLA-typed donors contained approximately 300 gigabases of sequencing data and tens of millions of unique TCR sequences. An earlier analysis of approximately 500 of the donors applied high-throughput TCR beta sequencing to assess whether each TCR beta V gene segment acted as functional or pseudogenic. In the later analysis, no new phenotypic data were used to find candidate immune exposures; instead, reliance was placed on TCR beta sequences and their occurrence across donors. On average, around 240,000 unique TCR beta nucleotide sequences were sequenced per donor among a few hundred genotyped donors of the cohort, with 15% to 20% of those sequences being non-productive. All discovery cohort repertoires had been generated on a single sequencing platform. The study combined high-throughput TCR immunosequencing, statistical association of individual TCRs with disease status, and machine learning to predict cytomegalovirus infection status. Donor age, sex, ethnicity and CMV serostatus were compiled alongside the repertoire data. The paper as a whole reports these results and caveats: In a later analysis, most CMV-associated TCR beta chains were found to appear HLA-restricted, with HLA associations seemingly driven largely by CMV exposure. Because counts were too low, approximately 18 rarely observed V segments, including chromosome 9 orphons, were excluded from the earlier analysis of several hundred of the donors. In a later analysis, several top co-occurrence clusters were reported to appear linked to parvovirus B19, influenza, CMV and Epstein-Barr virus. A further reported finding was that TCR beta sequences accurately predicted the HLA-A and HLA-B alleles for most subjects in the first cohort. Roughly uniform sequencing depth across donors was assumed in presence/absence analyses, although this assumption may not hold. Assigning TCR associations to individual alleles was difficult when HLA alleles, especially DR and DQ, strongly co-occurred. Compared with the roughly 600-donor mean, donors in an Asian-associated ancestry cluster had fewer N-insertions in productive TCRs, according to a later genetic analysis. Correlated functional status among segregating V segments might reflect linkage disequilibrium, but an unknown experimental factor could not be ruled out. A later analysis associated 15,000 to 20,000 TCR beta sequences with specific HLA alleles at a false discovery rate of 0.05. According to a later analysis, TCR association rates differed among HLA loci, with DRB1 alleles showing the most associated TCRs and HLA-C alleles showing the fewest. The classifier was reported to diagnose cytomegalovirus status with high specificity and sensitivity in both the original cohort and the validation cohort. Immune exposure information for the cohort was limited to CMV serostatus. Most TCR sequences were observed very rarely across donors, whereas some public TCRs were present in many individuals. Only TCR beta chains were sequenced in this cohort, and the absence of alpha or paired-chain data limited detectable features. In a later analysis, HLA-associated TCR beta chains were found to be more clonally expanded and to have lower generation probabilities than equally common non-associated chains. In vitro tests confirmed that three of the cytomegalovirus-associated TCR beta chains recognize cytomegalovirus antigens. Some IMGT-functional V segments, including TRBV6-2 and TRBV6-3, could not be distinguished by the 87-base-pair reads and were therefore excluded. According to the authors, the approach could potentially be generalized to other disease states and immunological phenotypes. The study gave a list of about 160 TCR beta chains associated with cytomegalovirus. A cluster of highly shared sequence variants was judged likely to represent a technical artifact of the sequencing pipeline. Because some donors lacked HLA typing at each locus, the association tests relied only on the typed subset. In a later genetic analysis, a missense DCLRE1C variant was associated with V-gene and J-gene trimming of TCR beta chains, and the association was replicated in an independent cohort. In an earlier analysis of roughly 500 of the donors, most TCR beta V segments appeared in productive rearrangements about 90% or about 30% of the time, broadly matching IMGT annotations.

In total, roughly 670 healthy bone marrow donors made up the cohort. Cohort members were all nominally healthy when sampled, although unrecorded immune exposures were likely present. The donor was CMV seropositive and was included in the group of 270 or so seropositive cohort members. A peripheral blood sample was provided by each donor, and peripheral blood mononuclear cells were used for TCR beta sequencing. Genomic DNA was extracted from the blood cell samples with the Qiagen DNeasy Blood Extraction Kit. The library relied on the immunoSEQ multiplex PCR assay. A mixture of 60 forward primers for TCR Vbeta segments and 13 reverse primers for TCR Jbeta segments was used in the multiplex PCR. The CDR3 region of rearranged TCR beta genes was amplified from genomic DNA with a multiplex PCR assay. Amplified TCR beta libraries were sequenced as 87-base-pair reads on the Illumina HiSeq System. As for the original processing: A later analysis tallied approximately 87 million unique TCR beta chains across the 660 or so repertoires, and about 12 million of those chains were shared by two or more donors. To remove PCR and sequencing errors, raw reads were error-corrected and collapsed into unique sequences using a nearest-neighbor algorithm that merged closely related sequences. To assign V, D and J gene segments, CDR3 sequences were aligned to IMGT reference sequences. Each retained sequence needed at least a six-nucleotide match to both a V gene segment and a J gene segment. Rearrangements were classified as productive when the CDR3 lacked stop codons and remained in frame with V and J, and all other rearrangements were classified as non-productive. Following IMGT convention, CDR3 was defined as the stretch from the second conserved V-encoded cysteine up to the conserved J-encoded phenylalanine. The earlier analysis of about 640 of the donors excluded any sequence lacking an unambiguous match to a single V gene segment. An earlier analysis of about 590 of the donors classified V segments as functional when productive rearrangements were above 56.7% and as segregating when the standard deviation between donors was above 5%. A statistical classification framework was built to diagnose cytomegalovirus status from the catalog of TCR beta chain sequences. In a later analysis, V and J genes were assigned by comparing TCR nucleotide sequences against IMGT/GENE-DB human TR gene sequences. A later analysis assigned CDR3 sequences and most-parsimonious VDJ recombination scenarios with the TCRdist pipeline. In a later analysis, each TCR beta chain was defined by its CDR3 amino acid sequence together with its V-gene family, and reads lacking a unique V-gene family were excluded. As a way to deal with suspected cross-contamination and a sequencing artifact, a later analysis dropped hundreds of nucleotide sequences that were highly shared and had low generation probability. In a later analysis, a clonal expansion index was calculated for each public chain from normalized within-repertoire ranks of inferred template counts. Generation probabilities in a later analysis came from a VDJ recombination model fitted to out-of-frame rearrangements, and those results were checked against IGoR. Hypergeometric tests were used in a later analysis to score TCR-TCR, TCR-HLA and TCR-CMV co-occurrence, with a repertoire-size bias correction applied to the TCR pairs. In a later analysis, false discovery rates were estimated by permuting HLA or CMV assignments 20 times. In a later analysis, co-occurring TCRs were grouped with DBSCAN, and TCRdist sequence similarity was added when clustering was performed within HLA-allele-positive subsets. For co-occurrence clustering, repertoires with fewer than 30,000 or more than 120,000 public chains were excluded, along with four or five repertoires with anomalous nucleotide sharing. Not all clones reach the TCRdb copy of this immuneACCESS table, which keeps in-frame sequences only. Checked studies attribute under half of the gap to unresolved V genes and leave the rest unexplained. That table is the source of V, J and clone size, and D and trimming were worked out from the DNA. This sample holds about 240,000 clones; 82% were observed only once. 5.4% of the sample comes from the top ten.

Trimming at the junction amounts to 4 bases on V and 6 bases on J, and the germline ends lie 12 bases apart. Measured from the cysteine to the phenylalanine, the CDR3 is 13 residues long. Only the CDR3 part of the read is kept: 39 bases, read in frame from the first base. CDR1 SNHLY and CDR2 FYNNEI were looked up in the germline V gene. In the case of this clone: Its antigen is not yet known. No much larger clone exists at a distance of one base, and base qualities are not known.

The material sequenced was PBMCs. The sequence is built from TRBV2 and TRBJ1-2; no confident D gene assignment can be made. The sequence was collected from a woman aged 40-49 years in good health and CMV-seropositive. This receptor carries the CDR3 CASSAVEINGYTF. The DNA is as follows: TGTGCCAGCAGTGCGGTGGAGATTAATGGCTACACCTTC.